This T cell receptor beta chain was profiled in a study of cytomegalovirus exposure and HLA in healthy donors (dated by TCRdb to 2015 to 2018). About the investigation overall: In an earlier analysis of approximately 500 of the donors, around 300 Gb of sequence data and approximately 100 million unique TCR beta sequences from 180 million or so T cells were reported. An early release that covered some 640 HLA-typed donors contained about 300 gigabases of sequencing data and 65 million to 100 million unique TCR sequences. The genetic ancestry cluster associated with self-reported Caucasian donors included about four fifths of the roughly 410 genotyped donors. The study aimed to test whether cataloging public T cell receptors could reveal signatures of past pathogen exposure. The study profiled the T cell repertoires of about 640 subjects by immunosequencing and related them to cytomegalovirus serostatus. Along with the approximately 620-subject first cohort, a separate validation cohort of 120 different subjects was used. To predict cytomegalovirus infection status, the study brought together high-throughput TCR immunosequencing, statistical association of individual TCRs with disease status, and machine learning. A later analysis re-analyzed previously published TCR beta repertoires from 500 to 700 donors and added high-resolution HLA genotyping to study TCR occurrence patterns. In the later analysis, no new phenotypic data were used to find candidate immune exposures; instead, reliance was placed on TCR beta sequences and their occurrence across donors. An earlier analysis of some 500 of the donors used high-throughput TCR beta sequencing to judge whether each TCR beta V gene segment behaved as functional or pseudogenic. Donor age, sex, ethnicity and CMV serostatus were collected together with the repertoire data. Genome-wide SNP genotypes for about 65% of the roughly 700 donors were used in a later genetic analysis, which treated that subset as a discovery cohort. Every discovery cohort repertoire had been produced on one sequencing platform. HLA typing included class I and class II loci at four-digit resolution. Typing coverage varied by locus: about 620-640 donors for A, B, C, DRB1 and DQB1; roughly 560 for DQA1; approximately 610 for DPA1; roughly 450 for DPB1. Several DR-DQ haplotypes were treated as single units for association and clustering because of strong linkage in the cohort. Across some 400 genotyped donors of the cohort, an average of about 240,000 unique TCR beta nucleotide sequences per donor were sequenced, and 15% to 20% of those sequences were non-productive.

What the work shows at the level of the full study, not this receptor alone: A further reported finding was that TCR beta sequences accurately predicted the HLA-A and HLA-B alleles for most subjects in the first cohort. For the cohort, immune exposure information was limited to CMV serostatus. Compared with the roughly 600-donor mean, donors in an Asian-associated ancestry cluster had fewer N-insertions in productive TCRs, according to a later genetic analysis. In a later analysis, most CMV-associated TCR beta chains were found to appear HLA-restricted, with HLA associations seemingly driven largely by CMV exposure. Correlated functional status among segregating V segments might reflect linkage disequilibrium, but an unknown experimental factor could not be ruled out. The authors suggested that the approach could potentially be generalized to other disease states and immunological phenotypes. According to a later analysis, parvovirus B19, influenza, CMV and Epstein-Barr virus appeared linked to several top co-occurrence clusters. Sequencing depth was assumed to be roughly uniform across donors in the presence/absence analyses, though that assumption may not hold. In an earlier analysis of approximately 600 of the donors, most TCR beta V segments were observed in productive rearrangements about 87% or about 30% of the time, broadly matching IMGT annotations. A later analysis associated 16,951 TCR beta sequences with specific HLA alleles at a false discovery rate of 0.05. Because counts were too low, roughly 17 rarely observed V segments, including chromosome 9 orphons, were left out of the earlier analysis of a few hundred of the donors. V-gene and J-gene trimming of TCR beta chains was associated with a missense DCLRE1C variant in a later genetic analysis, and the association was replicated in an independent cohort. Most TCR sequences were seen in very few donors, while some public TCRs were found in many individuals. The classifier was reported to diagnose cytomegalovirus status with high specificity and sensitivity in both the original and validation cohorts. The study listed 150 to 200 TCR beta chains as associated with cytomegalovirus. Because HLA typing was unavailable for some donors at each locus, only the typed subset was used in association tests. According to a later analysis, TCR association rates differed among HLA loci, with DRB1 alleles showing the most associated TCRs and HLA-C alleles showing the fewest. A cluster of highly shared sequence variants was judged likely to represent a technical artifact of the sequencing pipeline. Assigning TCR associations to individual alleles was difficult when HLA alleles, especially DR and DQ, strongly co-occurred. A later analysis found that HLA-associated TCR beta chains were more clonally expanded and had lower generation probabilities than equally common non-associated chains. Because the 87-base-pair reads could not distinguish some IMGT-functional V segments, including TRBV6-2 and TRBV6-3, those segments were excluded. A few of the identified cytomegalovirus-associated TCR beta chains were confirmed in vitro to be specific for cytomegalovirus antigens. The cohort was sequenced for TCR beta chains only, and without alpha or paired-chain data the features that could be detected were limited.

Libraries were made using the immunoSEQ multiplex PCR assay. For the multiplex PCR, a mixture combining 60 forward primers for TCR Vbeta segments and 13 reverse primers for TCR Jbeta segments was used. The CDR3 region of rearranged TCR beta genes was amplified from genomic DNA by a multiplex PCR assay. The amplified TCR beta libraries were sequenced on the Illumina HiSeq System as 87-base-pair reads. The paper's processing steps were these. In a later analysis, tens of millions of unique TCR beta chains were counted across the 500 to 700 repertoires, and roughly 11 million of these chains were shared by at least two donors. Raw reads were error-corrected and collapsed into unique sequences by a nearest-neighbor algorithm in which closely related sequences were merged to remove PCR and sequencing errors. Alignment of CDR3 sequences to IMGT reference sequences was used to assign V, D and J gene segments. Each retained sequence needed at least a six-nucleotide match to both a V gene segment and a J gene segment. A rearrangement was called productive if the CDR3 had no stop codons and remained in frame with V and J, and every other rearrangement was called non-productive. Following IMGT convention, CDR3 was defined as the stretch from the second conserved V-encoded cysteine to the conserved J-encoded phenylalanine. Sequences without an unambiguous match to a single V gene segment were excluded from the earlier analysis of approximately 560 of the donors. An earlier analysis of around 600 of the donors classified V segments as functional when productive rearrangements were above 56.7% and as segregating when the standard deviation between donors was above 5%. A statistical classification framework was built to diagnose cytomegalovirus status from the catalog of TCR beta chain sequences. V and J gene assignment, in a later analysis, came from comparing TCR nucleotide sequences with IMGT/GENE-DB human TR gene sequences. In a later analysis, CDR3 sequences and most-parsimonious VDJ recombination scenarios were assigned using the TCRdist pipeline. In a later analysis, each TCR beta chain was defined by its CDR3 amino acid sequence together with its V-gene family, and reads without a unique V-gene family were excluded. As a way to deal with suspected cross-contamination and a sequencing artifact, a later analysis dropped 450 to 600 nucleotide sequences that were highly shared and had low generation probability. For each public chain, a later analysis derived a clonal expansion index from normalized ranks of inferred template counts within each repertoire. Generation probabilities in a later analysis came from a VDJ recombination model fitted to out-of-frame rearrangements, and those results were checked against IGoR. In a later analysis, TCR-TCR, TCR-HLA and TCR-CMV co-occurrence was scored with hypergeometric tests, and a repertoire-size bias correction was applied to TCR pairs. To estimate false discovery rates, a later analysis permuted the HLA or CMV assignments 20 times. In a later analysis, co-occurring TCRs were grouped using DBSCAN, and TCRdist sequence similarity was added for clustering within HLA-allele-positive subsets. For co-occurrence clustering, repertoires with fewer than 30,000 or more than 120,000 public chains were excluded, along with roughly 5 repertoires with anomalous nucleotide sharing. TCRdb holds this immuneACCESS table with in-frame rearrangements only. Some clones are missing; in checked studies, unresolved V genes explain under half, and the rest has no known cause. D and trimming come from the DNA, and the V and J calls and clone size come from that table. For this sample the table gives fewer than 110,000 clones, of which around 79% were detected only once. Together, the top ten hold about 1.9% of the sample.

The germline V gene yields ENHRY for CDR1 and SYGVKD for CDR2. The junction carries 16 bases between V and J, which are trimmed by 8 bases and 8 bases respectively. Its CDR3 holds 13 amino acids, cysteine through phenylalanine. The only DNA kept is the CDR3, 39 bases in frame from the first base. As concerns this clone: The specificity of this receptor is unknown. Qualities for individual bases were not recorded, and no much larger clone is one base off.

In total, roughly 670 healthy bone marrow donors made up the cohort. Cohort members were all nominally healthy when sampled, although unrecorded immune exposures were likely present. The donor was CMV seronegative and was included in the group of approximately 350 seronegative cohort members. Each donor provided a peripheral blood sample, and peripheral blood mononuclear cells were used for TCR beta sequencing. Genomic DNA was extracted from the blood cell samples with the Qiagen DNeasy Blood Extraction Kit. The sequence links TRBV10-3 to TRBJ2-1, with TRBD2 perhaps the D gene, on 6 matching bases. The sequencing input was PBMCs. The clonotype was recovered from a woman in her 40s in good health and CMV-seronegative. The nucleotide sequence reads TGTGCCATCGGACCTCGCTCGGGGGATGAGCAGTTCTTC. Translated, this gives CAIGPRSGDEQFF.